The sequence of this TCR beta chain was determined in a study of blood T cells in healthy people across ages. V was pared by 3 bases and J by 7 bases, with 13 bases between. The length of the CDR3 is 13 residues. Germline V gene sequence: CDR1 SGHRS, CDR2 YFSETQ. To note about this clonotype: Its antigen remains unknown.

Study-level findings and limits: Per million T cells, the diversity of TCR beta decreased roughly linearly as age advanced. TCR beta diversity was tightly associated with the proportion of naive T cells.

Next came a second PCR, run for about 6 to 12 cycles, which used a sample-barcoded 5' primer along with a J-beta primer mix. Each cDNA molecule received a tag from a template-switch adaptor that had 12 random nucleotides. One entry per CDR3 protein results from TCRdb running MiXCR on the 5' RACE reads. The sample records about 380,000 distinct CDR3 sequences, roughly half being singletons. The receptor comes from a man in his sixties in good health. The sequenced sample consisted of blood. The V and J genes are TRBV5-1 and TRBJ2-5; D is uncertain. This CDR3 is CASSSGRSMTQYF. CDR3 coding DNA: TGCGCCAGCAGCTCGGGCAGGTCCATGACCCAGTACTTC.